These T cell receptor beta chains were read from a single sample in a study of identical twins. TCRdb independently ran MiXCR on the 5' RACE reads; one entry per CDR3 protein. The sample holds 250,000 to 300,000 distinct CDR3 sequences; about 8% are singletons and the top ten take approximately 3%. The same sample was also used in a study of yellow fever vaccine responses in identical twins.

The specimen was CD8+ T cells sorted from blood. The receptors were sampled from a woman aged 18-35 years in good health. The CDR3 runs from the conserved cysteine through the conserved F or W. The D gene is left open where the match is weak. The listing skips clone size in some rows; elsewhere it reads once, few, many or a size class.

>TRBJ2-3|TRBV2|TRBD1|few
TGTGCCAGCAGCAGGGGGCCAGGAGATACGCAGTATTTT
CASSRGPGDTQYF
>TRBJ1-4|TRBV15|-|many
TGTGCCACCAGCAGGGTGAGGGAGACGGCTAATGAAAAACTGTTTTTT
CATSRVRETANEKLFF
>TRBJ2-7|TRBV6-2/TRBV6-3|TRBD1|few
TGTGCCAGCAGTTACCGGGACAGAGCCTACGAGCAGTACTTC
CASSYRDRAYEQYF
>TRBJ2-7|TRBV11-2|TRBD1|-
TGTGCCAGCAACGGCGATCTGGGGACAGTCCTCTCCTACGAGCAGTACTTC
CASNGDLGTVLSYEQYF
>TRBJ2-3|TRBV28|-|many
TGTGCCAGCAGCCTGACGGGCAGCACAGATACGCAGTATTTT
CASSLTGSTDTQYF
>TRBJ2-3|TRBV12-3/TRBV12-4|-|few
TGTGCCAGCAGTTTTTTGGGCGAGGGCACAGATACGCAGTATTTT
CASSFLGEGTDTQYF
>TRBJ2-2|TRBV7-9|-|few
TGTGCCAGCAGCTTACATTTAGAGACCGGGGAGCTGTTTTTT
CASSLHLETGELFF
>TRBJ2-1|TRBV20-1|TRBD2|few
TGCAGTGCTCCCGACTCGACTAGCGGGGCCATTAGCTCCTACAATGAGCAGTTCTTC
CSAPDSTSGAISSYNEQFF
>TRBJ2-2|TRBV11-3|TRBD2|few
TGTGCCAGCAGCTTAGAGGCGGGGGGGAGAACCGGGGAGCTGTTTTTT
CASSLEAGGRTGELFF
>TRBJ1-1|TRBV7-9|-|-
TGTGCCAGCAGCTTAGTCGCGAATCTGAACACTGAAGCTTTCTTT
CASSLVANLNTEAFF
>TRBJ2-7|TRBV28|-|-
TGTGCCAGCAGTTATCAACTAGCTTACTACGAGCAGTACTTC
CASSYQLAYYEQYF
>TRBJ1-4|TRBV25-1|TRBD1|few
TGTGCCAGCAGTGAGAGACAGGGAGGTAGCGAAAAACTGTTTTTT
CASSERQGGSEKLFF